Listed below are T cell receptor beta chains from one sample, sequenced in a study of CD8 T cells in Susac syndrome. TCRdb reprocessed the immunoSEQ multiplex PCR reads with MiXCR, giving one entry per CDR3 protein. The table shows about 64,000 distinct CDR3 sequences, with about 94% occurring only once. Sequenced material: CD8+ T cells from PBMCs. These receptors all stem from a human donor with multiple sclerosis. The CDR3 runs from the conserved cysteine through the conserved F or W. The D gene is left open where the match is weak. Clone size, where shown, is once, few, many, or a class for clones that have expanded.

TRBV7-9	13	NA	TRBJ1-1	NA	TGTGCCAGCAGCTTAGATGAGGGGGTTGAAGCTTTCTTT	CASSLDEGVEAFF
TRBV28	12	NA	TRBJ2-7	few	TGTGCCAGCAGTTTAACTGGGAACGAGCAGTACTTC	CASSLTGNEQYF
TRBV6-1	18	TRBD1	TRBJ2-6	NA	TGTGCCAGCCCTTTTCCGGGACAGGCACCCTCTGGGGCCAACGTCCTGACTTTC	CASPFPGQAPSGANVLTF
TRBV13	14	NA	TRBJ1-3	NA	TGTGCCAGCAGCCGGTCAGCCTCTGGAAACACCATATATTTT	CASSRSASGNTIYF
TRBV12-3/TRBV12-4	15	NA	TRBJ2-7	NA	TGTGCCAGCAGTCCGGGACCCAGTAGCTCCTACGAGCAGTACTTC	CASSPGPSSSYEQYF
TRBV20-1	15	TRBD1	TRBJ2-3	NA	TGCAGTGCTAGATCAGACAGGGACGGCACAGATACGCAGTATTTT	CSARSDRDGTDTQYF
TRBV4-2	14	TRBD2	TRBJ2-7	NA	TGTGCCAGCAGCCAAAGCGGGAGGGGGTACGAGCAGTACTTC	CASSQSGRGYEQYF
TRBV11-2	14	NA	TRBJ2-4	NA	TGTGCCAGCAGCTTACGCGGGGCCAAAAACATTCAGTACTTC	CASSLRGAKNIQYF
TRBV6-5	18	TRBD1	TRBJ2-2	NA	TGTGCCAGCAGTTCCGGACCGGGACAGGGGATCAACACCGGGGAGCTGTTTTTT	CASSSGPGQGINTGELFF
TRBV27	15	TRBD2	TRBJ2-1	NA	TGTGCCAGCAGTCCCGGCGGGGGGGCCGTCAATGAGCAGTTCTTC	CASSPGGGAVNEQFF
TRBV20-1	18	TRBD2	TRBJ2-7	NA	TGCAGTGCTAGAGGCGACGTAGGACTAGCGGGAACCTCCTACGAGCAGTACTTC	CSARGDVGLAGTSYEQYF
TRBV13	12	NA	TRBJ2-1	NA	TGTGCCAGCAGCGGGGCCGCCAATGAGCAGTTCTTC	CASSGAANEQFF
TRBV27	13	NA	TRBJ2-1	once	TGTGCCAGCAGTTTTATCTCCTACAATGAGCAGTTCTTC	CASSFISYNEQFF
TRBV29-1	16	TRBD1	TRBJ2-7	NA	TGCAGCGTCTCATGGCCCGCCGGGACAGGGCCCCACGAGCAGTACTTC	CSVSWPAGTGPHEQYF
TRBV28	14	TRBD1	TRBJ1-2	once	TGTGCCAGCAGACAGGGGGCGACTAACTATGGCTACACCTTC	CASRQGATNYGYTF
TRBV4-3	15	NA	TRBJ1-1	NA	TGCGCCAGCAGCCAAGCCCTAAACAGGGACACTGAAGCTTTCTTT	CASSQALNRDTEAFF
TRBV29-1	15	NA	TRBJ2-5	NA	TGCAGCGTTGAAGATCAACGGGAGCAGCCAGAGACCCAGTACTTC	CSVEDQREQPETQYF
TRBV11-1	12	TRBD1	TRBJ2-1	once	TGTGCCAGCAGCTCCGAGGGACAGTGGAAGTTCTTC	CASSSEGQWKFF
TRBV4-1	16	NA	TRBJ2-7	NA	TGCGCCAGCAGCCAAGATGCGTTCCAGAACCTCTACGAGCAGTACTTC	CASSQDAFQNLYEQYF
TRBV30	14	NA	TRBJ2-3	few	TGTGCCTGGAGTCTGGGCACCAGCACAGATACGCAGTATTTT	CAWSLGTSTDTQYF
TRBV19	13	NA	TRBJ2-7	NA	TGTGCCAGTAGTATGGCCCTCTCCAGCGAGCAGTACTTC	CASSMALSSEQYF
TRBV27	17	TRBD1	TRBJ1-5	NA	TGTGCCAGCAGCCCTCGAACTGGGACAGGGAGCAATCAGCCCCAGCATTTT	CASSPRTGTGSNQPQHF
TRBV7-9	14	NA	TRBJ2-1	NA	TGTGCCAGCAGGGGGCCGGGTGGGCACGGAGAGCAGTTCTTC	CASRGPGGHGEQFF
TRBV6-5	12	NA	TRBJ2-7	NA	TGTGCCAGCAGTCAGGAGATTTCGGAGCAGTACTTC	CASSQEISEQYF
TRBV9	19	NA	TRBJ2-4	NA	TGTGCCAGCAGCCCATTAACGACACCCGAAAGTCTAGCCAAAAACATTCAGTACTTC	CASSPLTTPESLAKNIQYF
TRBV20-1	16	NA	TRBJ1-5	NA	TGCAGTGCTAGAGACCCCGGCCAAGGGAGGAATCAGCCCCAGCATTTT	CSARDPGQGRNQPQHF
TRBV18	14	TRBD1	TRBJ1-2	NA	TGTGCCAGCTCACCGACAGGGGCTAACTATGGCTACACCTTC	CASSPTGANYGYTF
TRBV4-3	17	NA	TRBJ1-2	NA	TGCGCCAGCAGCCAAGAGGGATTGAGTCCGGGTCCTTATGGCTACACCTTC	CASSQEGLSPGPYGYTF
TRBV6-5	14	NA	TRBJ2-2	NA	TGTGCCAGCGTCCCGGCGGCGAACACCGGGGAGCTGTTTTTT	CASVPAANTGELFF
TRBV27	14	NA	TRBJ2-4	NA	TGTGCCAGCAGTTTAGGAGGGATCCAAAACATTCAGTACTTC	CASSLGGIQNIQYF
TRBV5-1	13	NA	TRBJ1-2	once	TGCGCCAGCAGCCCTGACGTCATCTATGGCTACACCTTC	CASSPDVIYGYTF
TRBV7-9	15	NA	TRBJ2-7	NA	TGTGCCAGCAGCCCGTCTTGGGGCGAAACCTACGAGCAGTACTTC	CASSPSWGETYEQYF
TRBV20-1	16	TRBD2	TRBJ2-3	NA	TGCAGTGCTAGAGATTCGGCAGCGGGAGATCTAGATACGCAGTATTTT	CSARDSAAGDLDTQYF
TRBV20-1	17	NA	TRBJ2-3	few	TGCAGTGCTAGAGCCCCGATGGGTGCGACTAGCACAGATACGCAGTATTTT	CSARAPMGATSTDTQYF
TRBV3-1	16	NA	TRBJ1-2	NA	TGTGCCAGCAGCCAAGATAGGGTAGCAATCAACTATGGCTACACCTTC	CASSQDRVAINYGYTF
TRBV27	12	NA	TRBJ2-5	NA	TGTGCCAGCGGATGGGGCTTGGAGACCCAGTACTTC	CASGWGLETQYF
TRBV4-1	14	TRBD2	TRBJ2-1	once	TGCGCCAGCACGGAGCGGGGATCCTACAATGAGCAGTTCTTC	CASTERGSYNEQFF
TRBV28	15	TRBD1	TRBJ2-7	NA	TGTGCCAGCAGACACCAAACAGGGGTTTCTTACGAGCAGTACTTC	CASRHQTGVSYEQYF
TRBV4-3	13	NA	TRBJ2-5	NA	TGCGCCAGCAGCCCGGGTGCCGCAGAGACCCAGTACTTC	CASSPGAAETQYF
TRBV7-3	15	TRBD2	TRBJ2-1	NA	TGTGCCAGCAGCCCGACTAGCGGGGCGGGCAATGAGCAGTTCTTC	CASSPTSGAGNEQFF
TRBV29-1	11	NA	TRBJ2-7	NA	TGCAGCGTTGAAGAGGATTACGAGCAGTACTTC	CSVEEDYEQYF
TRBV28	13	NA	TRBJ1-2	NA	TGTGCCAGCAGCCTCACAGTAGTTTATGGCTACACCTTC	CASSLTVVYGYTF
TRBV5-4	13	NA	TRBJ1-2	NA	TGTGCCAGCAGCTTGGATCAGGGAAGCGGCTACACCTTC	CASSLDQGSGYTF
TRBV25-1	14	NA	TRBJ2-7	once	TGTGCCAGCAGTGATCCCGACTGGCCCTACGAGCAGTACTTC	CASSDPDWPYEQYF
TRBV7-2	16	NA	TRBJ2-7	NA	TGTGCCAGCAGCCCCCCGGGACATCTTTTGTCCTACGAGCAGTACTTC	CASSPPGHLLSYEQYF
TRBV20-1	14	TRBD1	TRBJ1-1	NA	TGCAGTGCTCTGACCGGACAGGGGGACACTGAAGCTTTCTTT	CSALTGQGDTEAFF
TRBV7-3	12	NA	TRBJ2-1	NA	TGTGCCAGCAGCCTTCAGGGTAATGAGCAGTTCTTC	CASSLQGNEQFF
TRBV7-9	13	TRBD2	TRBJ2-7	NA	TGTGCCAGCAGCGTGACTAGCGGGGCAGAGCAGTACTTC	CASSVTSGAEQYF
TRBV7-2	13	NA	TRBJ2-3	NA	TGTGCCAGCAGCGACGACAGCACAGATACGCAGTATTTT	CASSDDSTDTQYF
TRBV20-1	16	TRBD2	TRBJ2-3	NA	TGCAGTGCTAGAGACCTGACTAGCGGGAGAACAGATACGCAGTATTTT	CSARDLTSGRTDTQYF
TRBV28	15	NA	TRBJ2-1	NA	TGTGCCAGCAGTGCCTCTGGCGCATCCTACAATGAGCAGTTCTTC	CASSASGASYNEQFF
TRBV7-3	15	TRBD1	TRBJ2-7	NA	TGTGCCAGCAGCGAAAATCCAGGGGGTTGGGGAGAGCAGTACTTC	CASSENPGGWGEQYF
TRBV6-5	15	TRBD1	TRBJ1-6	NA	TGTGCCAGTCAACCAAGGACAGGCTATAATTCACCCCTCCACTTT	CASQPRTGYNSPLHF
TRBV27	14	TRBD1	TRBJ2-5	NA	TGTGCCAGCAGCTTACAGGGGGCAGGAGAGACCCAGTACTTC	CASSLQGAGETQYF
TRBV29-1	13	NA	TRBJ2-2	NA	TGCAGCGTCTTTGACCCGGACACCGGGGAGCTGTTTTTT	CSVFDPDTGELFF
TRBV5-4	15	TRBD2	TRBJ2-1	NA	TGTGCCAGCAGCCAATTAGCGGGAAAGTCCAATGAGCAGTTCTTC	CASSQLAGKSNEQFF
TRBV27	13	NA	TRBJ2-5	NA	TGTGCCAGCAGCTCGACTAGGCTCGAGACCCAGTACTTC	CASSSTRLETQYF
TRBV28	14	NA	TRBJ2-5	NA	TGTGCCAGCACCCCGGACCAGGCGCAAGAGACCCAGTACTTC	CASTPDQAQETQYF